This T cell receptor (beta chain) was recorded in a study of blood T cell repertoires in COVID-19. During active infection, Seattle patients enrolled and were then monitored through disease. Germline values: CDR1 LGHDT, CDR2 YNNKEL (reference sequence). The CDR3 is 15 residues long. V was pared by 1 base and J by 6 bases, with 10 bases between. Original analysis: Amplification from reference gene primers served as the basis for estimated nucleated cell counts. Sequenced by immunoSEQ multiplex PCR; TCRdb stores in-frame clones only, minus some. V, J and clone size are taken as reported in that table, and D and trimming were inferred from the DNA itself. The repertoire includes under 450,000 clones, around 88% of them detected once, and less than 9% sits in the top ten.

The origin of this receptor is a woman in her sixties or seventies with COVID-19, enrolled during active disease. The sample taken for sequencing was peripheral blood. The chain joins TRBV3-1 (or the pseudogene TRBV3-2) to TRBJ1-6; maybe TRBD1 (5 bases). CDR3 amino acids: CASSQVMGGNSPLHF. DNA for the CDR3: TGTGCCAGCAGCCAAGTCATGGGGGGTAATTCACCCCTCCACTTT.